Listed here are 30 T cell receptor beta chains from one sample, sequenced in a study of T cells in Graves' hyperthyroidism and ophthalmopathy. Researchers amplified the TCR beta CDR3 regions from RNA transcripts. Carried out on the TCR CDR3, a first-round RT-PCR used the HTBI primer set. TCRdb re-called the multiplex PCR reads through MiXCR, storing one row per CDR3 protein. Among 530,000 or so distinct CDR3 sequences listed, roughly 25% were seen once. Input material: blood. The source is a woman in her 30s with Graves' ophthalmopathy.

This clonotype occurred many times. This sequence joins TRBV6-1 and TRBJ2-3, with D possibly matching TRBD2 (6 bases). The germline gives CDR1 MNHNS, CDR2 SASEGT. This CDR3 contains 16 residues. V lost 2 bases and J 2 bases, leaving 14 bases between the germline ends. For the CDR3, the DNA is TGTGCCAGCAGTGAAAGGAGGGTAAGGGACACAGATACGCAGTATTTT. Translation: CASSERRVRDTDTQYF.

This clonotype occurred many times. V and J are TRBV20-1 and TRBJ1-1; D gene unclear. This CDR3 comprises 11 residues. The V gene lost 5 bases and the J gene lost 1 base, with 5 bases spanning the gap. CDR1 is DFQATT and CDR2 is SNEGSKA in the germline V gene (reference sequence). CDR3 sequence reads: CSAVENTEAFF. CDR3 sequence (DNA): TGCAGTGCTGTTGAGAACACTGAAGCTTTCTTT.

This clonotype was seen only a few times. The chain employs TRBV3-1 and TRBJ2-5; the D gene could be TRBD1 or TRBD2 (5 bases each). CDR1 is LGHDT, CDR2 YNNKEL, per germline (reference sequence). This CDR3 is 15 amino acids long. Trimming took 0 bases from V and 5 from J, leaving 13 bases between them. In DNA, the CDR3 is TGTGCCAGCAGCCAAGATAGAGGGGTGTGGGAGACCCAGTACTTC. Residues: CASSQDRGVWETQYF.

This clonotype was observed at least ten times. The genes are TRBV15 and TRBJ2-5; no clear D gene. With 0 bases removed from V and 4 bases from J, the gap between germline ends came to 9 bases. The germline V gene encodes CDR1 LNHNV and CDR2 YYDKDF (reference sequence). This CDR3 spans 14 amino acids. The CDR3 DNA is TGTGCCACCAGCAGAGATGTGGTCTTAGAGACCCAGTACTTC. Protein: CATSRDVVLETQYF.

This clonotype has a count of ten or more. J is TRBJ1-1 and V is TRBV20-1; no clear D gene. The CDR3 is made up of 14 amino acids. V was shortened by 6 bases and J by 0 bases, with 14 bases between the two germline ends. Germline CDR1 DFQATT, CDR2 SNEGSKA (reference sequence). CDR3 region: CSAPPAGMNTEAFF. For the CDR3, the DNA is TGCAGTGCCCCACCCGCGGGGATGAACACTGAAGCTTTCTTT.

This clonotype was seen at least ten times. V and J are TRBV6-5 and TRBJ1-5, with D perhaps matching TRBD1 (6 bases). The CDR3 contains 14 residues. Germline lookup yields CDR1 MNHEY and CDR2 SVGAGI. Trimming stripped 8 bases from V and 3 bases from J, with 14 bases between. In DNA form, the CDR3 reads TGTGCCAGCGCGTCGGACAGTACCAATCAGCCCCAGCATTTT. Encoded protein: CASASDSTNQPQHF.

This clonotype has a count of ten or more. This chain connects TRBV12-3 or TRBV12-4 to TRBJ1-1; D is uncertain. There are 13 residues in the CDR3. Trimming shortened V by 3 bases and J by 1 base, and 6 bases separated the two germline ends. CDR3 sequence reads: CASSFSRNTEAFF. CDR3 DNA: TGTGCCAGCAGTTTTTCAAGGAACACTGAAGCTTTCTTT.

A few counts support this clonotype. The J gene is TRBJ1-2, the V gene TRBV6-5, with D tentatively TRBD1 (6 bases). Trimming pared 0 bases from V and 8 bases from J, leaving 10 bases between. The CDR3 spans 13 residues. Per the germline V gene, CDR1 is MNHEY and CDR2 is SVGAGI. CDR3 residues: CASSYSAGEGYTF. The CDR3 DNA sequence: TGTGCCAGCAGTTACTCGGCAGGGGAAGGCTACACCTTC.

This clonotype was counted only a few times. The rearrangement joins TRBV4-1 to TRBJ2-7; tentative D call: TRBD1 (5 bases). This CDR3 spans 13 amino acids. V was clipped by 1 base and J by 7 bases, with 11 bases between them. The germline CDR1 and CDR2 sequences are MGHRA and YSYEKL. In DNA, the CDR3 is TGCGCCAGCAGCCAAGCCGACAGTTTAGAGCAGTACTTC. It yields the protein CASSQADSLEQYF.

This clonotype was counted ten times or more. V usage is TRBV20-1 and J usage is TRBJ2-5; TRBD2 matches 11 bases. This CDR3 contains 16 residues. J gave up 1 base and V 0 bases, and 4 bases lay outside the gene matches. Looked up from germline, CDR1 is DFQATT and CDR2 is SNEGSKA (reference sequence). CDR3 protein: CSAREPSGGSQETQYF. CDR3 sequence (DNA): TGCAGTGCTAGAGAACCTAGCGGGGGGTCCCAAGAGACCCAGTACTTC.

This sequence joins TRBV7-2 and TRBJ1-1; D possibly corresponds to TRBD1 (5 bases). Germline values: CDR1 SGHTA, CDR2 FQGNSA. Between the trimmed V and J ends, which lost 5 bases and 4 bases, there was a span of 11 bases. The CDR3 length is 13 residues. CDR3 DNA sequence: TGTGCCAGCAGCGTCAGGGTACGCACTGAAGCTTTCTTT. This translates into CASSVRVRTEAFF.

The table lists this clonotype with many counts. This chain joins TRBV12-3 or TRBV12-4 and TRBJ2-7, with D perhaps being TRBD1 or TRBD2 (6 bases each). The CDR3 has 11 amino acids. Between the trimmed V and J ends, which lost 7 bases and 6 bases, there was a span of 10 bases. This CDR3 reads CASTQGGEQYF. The CDR3 nucleotides are TGTGCCAGCACACAGGGAGGCGAGCAGTACTTC.

This clonotype was seen ten or more times. This rearrangement joins TRBV24-1 to TRBJ1-2, with D possibly matching TRBD1 (5 bases). V was clipped by 5 bases and J by 8 bases, with 11 bases between them. CDR3 size: 12 residues. Germline assignment: CDR1 KGHDR and CDR2 SFDVKD. The CDR3 DNA reads TGTGCCACCAGTGTAGGGGAGAGCGGCTACACCTTC. Translated: CATSVGESGYTF.

This clonotype was seen at least ten times. The chain employs TRBV6-5 and TRBJ1-3; a weak D match, TRBD1 (5 bases). Germline V gene sequence: CDR1 MNHEY, CDR2 SVGAGI. The CDR3 is 15 amino acids. Trimming took off 2 bases at V and 8 bases at J, with 16 bases between the two ends. For the CDR3, the DNA is TGTGCCAGCAGTTACAGCCGGGGCCAAGGAGACACCATATATTTT. Translating it yields CASSYSRGQGDTIYF.

Points on this clonotype: Possible read error: a much larger clone is one base away. The CDR3 loop is CASSSSAWRTGELFF. In DNA form, the CDR3 reads TGTGCCAGCAGCTCCTCGGCCTGGAGGACCGGGGAGCTGTTTTTT. The chain links TRBV7-2 to TRBJ2-2; D is perhaps TRBD2 (5 bases). V dropped 4 bases and J dropped 5 bases, with 14 bases sitting between them. This CDR3 is built from 15 residues. Per the germline V gene, CDR1 is SGHTA and CDR2 is FQGNSA. The full variable domain, with the rest looked up from reference TRBV7-2 and TRBJ2-2, is GAGVSQSPSNKVTEKGKDVELRCDPISGHTALYWYRQSLGQGLEFLIYFQGNSAPDKSGLPSDRFSAERTGGSVSTLTIQRTQQEDSAVYLCASSSSAWRTGELFFGEGSRLTVL.

This clonotype came up many times. The chain's CDR3 is CASSPTMSETQYF. For the CDR3, the DNA is TGTGCCAGCAGCCCGACTATGTCGGAGACCCAGTACTTC. The chain joins TRBV7-2 to TRBJ2-5; D is possibly TRBD2 (5 bases). V was clipped by 5 bases and J by 5 bases, with 12 bases between them. Per germline, CDR1 SGHTA and CDR2 FQGNSA. The CDR3 runs to 13 residues.

This rearrangement joins TRBV28 to TRBJ1-2; no firm D call. The CDR3 has 13 residues. V lost 6 bases, J lost 6 bases, and 14 bases lay in between. Germline CDR1 MDHEN, CDR2 SYDVKM. CDR3: CASRPSLGHGYTF. In DNA, the CDR3 is TGTGCCAGCAGACCGTCCTTAGGGCATGGCTACACCTTC.

The V gene is TRBV11-2, the J gene TRBJ2-7; a possible D gene is TRBD2 (5 bases). Trimming removed 3 bases at V and 7 bases at J, with 7 bases between. Germline V gene lookup returns CDR1 SGHAT and CDR2 FQNNGV. The CDR3 is made up of 11 amino acids. The chain's CDR3 is CASSFGEEQYF. The DNA of the CDR3 is TGTGCCAGCAGCTTTGGGGAGGAGCAGTACTTC.

This clonotype was seen only a few times. The chain combines TRBV12-3 or TRBV12-4 with TRBJ2-1; TRBD2 matches at 9 bases. Losses at the gene ends were 3 bases for V and 1 base for J; bases not matched to a gene: 13. This CDR3 region has 19 residues. CDR3 region: CASSFPRGGGGASYNEQFF. The CDR3 region has the DNA TGTGCCAGCAGTTTTCCCCGAGGGGGCGGGGGGGCGTCCTACAATGAGCAGTTCTTC.

The chain recombines TRBV6-1 with TRBJ2-7, with D possibly TRBD2 on 6 matching bases. Deletions cut 0 bases from V and 4 bases from J, with 13 bases between. The CDR3 runs to 15 residues. The germline V gene encodes CDR1 MNHNS and CDR2 SASEGT. For the CDR3, the DNA is TGTGCCAGCAGTGAAGCGGGGACTCCTATTTACGAGCAGTACTTC. As protein: CASSEAGTPIYEQYF.

This clonotype was found many times. V gene TRBV5-1 combines with J gene TRBJ1-5, with D tentatively TRBD1 (6 bases). Per germline, CDR1 SGHRS and CDR2 YFSETQ. The CDR3 loop spans 15 amino acids. The V end lost 1 base, the J end lost 5 bases, and 13 bases lay between the germline ends. CDR3 sequence reads: CASSLWVQGDQPQHF. The DNA for the CDR3 is TGCGCCAGCAGCTTGTGGGTACAGGGTGATCAGCCCCAGCATTTT.

J is TRBJ2-7 and V is TRBV6-5, with TRBD1 matching over 7 bases. The germline V gene has CDR1 MNHEY and CDR2 SVGAGI. CDR3 length equals 15 residues. J was trimmed by 1 base and V by 4 bases; bases with no gene match: 7. The CDR3, as DNA: TGTGCCAGCAGTTCTCCGGAGACAGGGTCCTACGAGCAGTACTTC. Translated: CASSSPETGSYEQYF.

At least ten counts were recorded for this clonotype. The V and J genes are TRBV6-2 or TRBV6-3 and TRBJ2-2; D remains unclear. This CDR3 has 13 residues. Looked up from germline, CDR1 is MNHEY and CDR2 is SVGEGT. Trimming took 2 bases from V and 6 from J, leaving 7 bases between them. The CDR3 DNA reads TGTGCCAGCAGTTACCCGTATCCCGGGGAGCTGTTTTTT. Its translation: CASSYPYPGELFF.

This clonotype showed up many times. J is TRBJ1-2 and V is TRBV19; 7 nucleotides line up with TRBD1. Germline V gene data show CDR1 as LNHDA and CDR2 as SQIVND (reference sequence). V gave up 5 bases and J gave up 1 base; unmatched junction bases: 7. This CDR3 spans 15 amino acids. The CDR3 loop is CASSSWTGVNYGYTF. DNA of the CDR3: TGTGCCAGTAGTTCCTGGACAGGTGTTAACTATGGCTACACCTTC.

This clonotype has ten or more counts. The chain recombines TRBV5-1 with TRBJ2-2, with D possibly TRBD1 on 5 matching bases. Germline V gene data show CDR1 as SGHRS and CDR2 as YFSETQ. The CDR3 is made up of 12 amino acids. The germline V and J ends were trimmed by 4 bases and 7 bases, with 8 bases remaining between them. CDR3 sequence (DNA): TGCGCCAGCAGCCCTAGGGGCGGGGAGCTGTTTTTT. It codes for CASSPRGGELFF. Using reference TRBV5-1 and TRBJ2-2 for the parts outside the CDR3, the full variable domain is KAGVTQTPRYLIKTRGQQVTLSCSPISGHRSVSWYQQTPGQGLQFLFEYFSETQRNKGNFPGRFSGRQFSNSRSEMNVSTLELGDSALYLCASSPRGGELFFGEGSRLTVL.

In its sample, this clonotype was seen many times. The rearrangement uses TRBV6-5 and TRBJ1-2; possible D gene TRBD1, 6 bases. The length of the CDR3 is 13 residues. Per germline, CDR1 MNHEY and CDR2 SVGAGI. The V and J ends lost 2 bases and 6 bases respectively, with 10 bases between them. DNA for the CDR3: TGTGCCAGCAGTTACGCAGGGGATCATGGCTACACCTTC. This translates into CASSYAGDHGYTF.

This clonotype has only a few counts. The chain couples TRBV6-2 or TRBV6-3 to TRBJ2-5, with TRBD2 as a possible D gene (5 bases). Trimming took 2 bases from V and 4 from J, leaving 11 bases between them. This CDR3 is built from 14 residues. Germline V gene lookup returns CDR1 MNHEY and CDR2 SVGEGT. The CDR3 is CASSYEGRGETQYF. CDR3 coding DNA: TGTGCCAGCAGTTACGAGGGTCGGGGAGAGACCCAGTACTTC.

This clonotype was picked up many times. The chain combines TRBV7-9 with TRBJ2-7; no definite D call. The V gene's germline CDR1 is SEHNR and CDR2 FQNEAQ (reference sequence). Trimming shortened V by 1 base and J by 2 bases, and 12 bases separated the two germline ends. The CDR3 extends over 15 amino acids. For the CDR3, the DNA is TGTGCCAGCAGCTTAGAGTTTGAATCCCCCTACGAGCAGTACTTC. Translating gives CASSLEFESPYEQYF.

This clonotype was detected ten times or more. One end of the junction is discordant with germline, which a read error may explain. The rearrangement links TRBV29-1 to TRBJ2-5; no clear D gene. Germline CDR1 is SQVTM and CDR2 is ANQGSEA. The length of the CDR3 is 11 residues. The CDR3 DNA sequence: TGCAGCGTTGCGGTCGGCCAAAAACAACACTTC. It yields the protein CSVAVGQKQHF.

The chain carries TRBV3-1 and TRBJ2-7, with 8 bases identical to TRBD2. CDR3 length equals 17 residues. Germline V gives CDR1 LGHDT, CDR2 YNNKEL (reference sequence). J was trimmed by 5 bases and V by 1 base; bases with no gene match: 13. CDR3 sequence reads: CASSQGERGFPGDEQYF. CDR3 coding DNA: TGTGCCAGCAGCCAAGGGGAGCGGGGGTTCCCTGGAGACGAGCAGTACTTC.